This T cell receptor (beta chain) is from a study of blood T cell repertoires in COVID-19. Background on the study: Acute and convalescent COVID-19 specimens originated in the United States, Italy and Spain. PBMCs, B-cell-depleted T cells, or T cells provided the cDNA or gDNA that made up the material.

Seattle-derived patients entered the study during active infection and were followed longitudinally. As processed by the authors: Counts of nucleated cells, estimated from reference gene primer amplification, were obtained. Profiling relied on immunoSEQ multiplex PCR, and the TCRdb table lists in-frame clones only, not all of them. D and trimming come from the DNA, and the V and J calls and clone size come from that table. The sample has roughly 380,000 clones, approximately 89% seen once; the top ten hold 3.9%. CDR1 and CDR2 (germline): LGHDT, YNNKEL (reference sequence). V lost 4 bases, J lost 1 base, and 7 bases lay in between. This CDR3 region has 13 residues.

Sample: peripheral blood. V gene TRBV3-1 (or the pseudogene TRBV3-2) combines with J gene TRBJ1-1; maybe TRBD1 (5 bases). The clonotype was recovered from an older woman with COVID-19, enrolled during active disease. The CDR3 region has the DNA TGTGCCAGCAGCCTCAGGGAGAACACTGAAGCTTTCTTT. As protein: CASSLRENTEAFF.